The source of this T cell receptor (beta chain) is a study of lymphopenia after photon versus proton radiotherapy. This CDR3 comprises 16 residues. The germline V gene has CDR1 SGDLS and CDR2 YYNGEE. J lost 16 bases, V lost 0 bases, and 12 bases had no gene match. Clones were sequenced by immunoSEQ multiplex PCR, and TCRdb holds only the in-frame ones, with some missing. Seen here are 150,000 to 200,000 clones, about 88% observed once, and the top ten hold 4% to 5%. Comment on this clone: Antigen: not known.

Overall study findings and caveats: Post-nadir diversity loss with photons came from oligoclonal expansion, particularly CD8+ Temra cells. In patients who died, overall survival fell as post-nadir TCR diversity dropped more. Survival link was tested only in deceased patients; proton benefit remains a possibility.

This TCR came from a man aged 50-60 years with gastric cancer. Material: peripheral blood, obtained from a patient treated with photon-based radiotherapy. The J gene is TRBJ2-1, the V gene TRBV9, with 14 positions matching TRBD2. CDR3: CASSVEPRTSGRSKFF. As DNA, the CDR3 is TGTGCCAGCAGCGTAGAACCGCGGACTAGCGGGAGGTCAAAATTCTTC.